Only a few counts were recorded for the clone carrying this T cell receptor beta chain. This entry belongs to a study of control samples from healthy donors and cancer patients. V lost 2 bases to trimming and J lost 4 bases, with 8 bases between them. CDR3 length equals 13 residues. CDR1 ENHRY and CDR2 SYGVKD come from the germline V gene. Clones were sequenced by immunoSEQ multiplex PCR, and TCRdb holds only the in-frame ones, with some missing. The table shows 100,000 to 120,000 clones, with approximately 84% occurring only once. The receptor was derived from a man aged 18 to 29 in good health. Sequencing was carried out using blood. The chain links TRBV10-3 to TRBJ1-2; D is undetermined. The CDR3 sequence is CAISEVPFYGYTF. In nucleotides, the CDR3 is TGTGCCATCAGTGAGGTCCCGTTCTATGGCTACACCTTC.